Shown below are 21 T cell receptor beta chains from a single sample sequenced in a study of T cells in Graves' hyperthyroidism and ophthalmopathy. Amplified TCR beta CDR3 regions came from RNA transcripts. HTBI primers were the set used in a first-round RT-PCR of the TCR CDR3. TCRdb used MiXCR to reprocess the multiplex PCR reads, holding one entry per CDR3 protein. The repertoire holds more than 650,000 distinct CDR3 sequences, with 13% to 15% as singletons. The sequencing sample was made of blood. The receptor set was obtained from a woman aged 18-29 years with Graves' hyperthyroidism.

This clonotype was counted between two and nine times. This chain links TRBV30 with TRBJ2-1; D might be TRBD1 or TRBD2, each matching 6 bases. Looked up from germline, CDR1 is GTSNPN and CDR2 is SVGIG (reference sequence). The V gene lost 4 bases and the J gene lost 8 bases, with 12 bases spanning the gap. The CDR3 runs 12 residues. In DNA, the CDR3 is TGTGCCTGGAACCTCGGGGGCGATGAGCAGTTCTTC. Amino acid sequence: CAWNLGGDEQFF.

This clonotype was observed many times. The chain uses TRBV7-2 and TRBJ1-5; D perhaps matches TRBD1 (5 bases). The CDR3 loop spans 17 amino acids. V gave up 1 base and J gave up 4 bases, with 17 bases separating them. Germline assignment: CDR1 SGHTA and CDR2 FQGNSA. CDR3 nucleotides: TGTGCCAGCAGCTTAGTCGCAGGCAGGGACTCTAATCAGCCCCAGCATTTT. Translation gives CASSLVAGRDSNQPQHF. Looking up the rest from reference TRBV7-2 and TRBJ1-5 gives the full variable domain: GAGVSQSPSNKVTEKGKDVELRCDPISGHTALYWYRQSLGQGLEFLIYFQGNSAPDKSGLPSDRFSAERTGGSVSTLTIQRTQQEDSAVYLCASSLVAGRDSNQPQHFGDGTRLSIL.

The chain joins TRBV7-2 to TRBJ2-1; 8 positions match TRBD2. The V gene end was trimmed by 4 bases and the J gene end by 4 bases; junction bases not matched to a gene: 9. Germline CDR1 SGHTA, CDR2 FQGNSA. The CDR3 is 16 amino acids. The chain's CDR3 is CASSWGPGGGYNEQFF. The CDR3 DNA follows: TGTGCCAGCAGCTGGGGTCCGGGGGGGGGGTACAATGAGCAGTTCTTC. Full variable domain (rest looked up from reference TRBV7-2 and TRBJ2-1): GAGVSQSPSNKVTEKGKDVELRCDPISGHTALYWYRQSLGQGLEFLIYFQGNSAPDKSGLPSDRFSAERTGGSVSTLTIQRTQQEDSAVYLCASSWGPGGGYNEQFFGPGTRLTVL.

Regarding this clonotype: A much larger clone differs from this one at a single base, so this may be a read error. The chain recombines TRBV6-1 with TRBJ1-5; no definite D call. V was shortened by 0 bases and J by 2 bases, with 14 bases between the two germline ends. Germline V gene sequence: CDR1 MNHNS, CDR2 SASEGT. The CDR3 sequence is 17 residues long. CDR3 DNA: TGTGCCAGCAGTGAAGCGGGGTCAGTAGCCGGCAATCAGCCCCAGCATTTT. Amino acids: CASSEAGSVAGNQPQHF.

Many counts were recorded for this clonotype. This chain links TRBV2 with TRBJ1-1, with TRBD1 as a possible D gene (5 bases). CDR1 and CDR2 (germline): SNHLY, FYNNEI. V gave up 5 bases and J gave up 0 bases, with 16 bases separating them. This CDR3 region has 16 residues. The CDR3 is CASSPRGRVMNTEAFF. In DNA, the CDR3 is TGTGCCAGCAGTCCAAGGGGCAGGGTGATGAACACTGAAGCTTTCTTT.

This clonotype was seen many times. CDR3 loop: CASSPGVYGYTF. CDR3 DNA: TGTGCCAGCAGCCCAGGGGTCTATGGCTACACCTTC. The chain recombines TRBV28 with TRBJ1-2; D might be TRBD1 (6 bases). V was trimmed by 6 bases and J by 4 bases, leaving 9 bases between them. CDR1 and CDR2 from the germline V gene are MDHEN and SYDVKM. This CDR3 is built from 12 residues.

This chain uses TRBV19 with TRBJ2-2; 11 bases are shared with TRBD2. CDR3 length equals 15 residues. CDR1 is LNHDA and CDR2 is SQIVND in the germline V gene (reference sequence). With 10 bases clipped from V and 6 bases from J, the junction kept 10 bases outside the gene matches. The CDR3 here is CATQLAGGPPGELFF. The CDR3 region has the DNA TGTGCCACCCAGTTAGCGGGAGGGCCACCCGGGGAGCTGTTTTTT.

Here the CDR3 reads CASSFSGLAGWSDTQYF. In DNA, the CDR3 is TGTGCCAGCAGTTTCAGCGGACTAGCGGGTTGGTCAGATACGCAGTATTTT. The V and J genes are TRBV28 and TRBJ2-3; 11 nucleotides match TRBD2. Germline values: CDR1 MDHEN, CDR2 SYDVKM. The CDR3 contains 17 residues. V gave up 3 bases and J gave up 4 bases; unmatched junction bases: 9.

This sequence joins TRBV5-1 and TRBJ1-5; D uncertain. V shed 3 bases and J shed 0 bases, with 10 bases lying between them. The V gene's germline CDR1 is SGHRS and CDR2 YFSETQ. The CDR3 is 15 amino acids. In nucleotides, the CDR3 is TGCGCCAGCAGCTGGACGGGTCATAGCAATCAGCCCCAGCATTTT. This translates into CASSWTGHSNQPQHF. The full variable domain, its missing parts supplied by reference TRBV5-1 and TRBJ1-5, is KAGVTQTPRYLIKTRGQQVTLSCSPISGHRSVSWYQQTPGQGLQFLFEYFSETQRNKGNFPGRFSGRQFSNSRSEMNVSTLELGDSALYLCASSWTGHSNQPQHFGDGTRLSIL.

This rearrangement joins TRBV7-9 to TRBJ1-3, with 10 bases lining up with TRBD1. From germline, CDR1 is SEHNR and CDR2 FQNEAQ (reference sequence). The CDR3 loop spans 15 amino acids. J lost 4 bases, V lost 4 bases, and 4 bases had no gene match. CDR3 in amino acids: CASSSGTGEGNTIYF. CDR3 DNA sequence: TGTGCCAGCAGCTCTGGGACAGGGGAAGGAAACACCATATATTTT.

This clonotype was seen at least ten times. The gene calls are TRBV20-1 and TRBJ2-5; 8 nucleotides line up with TRBD1. Germline V lookup: CDR1 DFQATT, CDR2 SNEGSKA (reference sequence). CDR3 size: 15 residues. Germline trimming cut 3 bases from V and 5 bases from J; bases unmatched to any gene: 11. The CDR3 spells CSASLGQGGWETQYF. CDR3 coding DNA: TGCAGTGCTAGTCTCGGACAGGGCGGGTGGGAGACCCAGTACTTC.

CDR3 region: CASSLLAFSYNEQFF. The CDR3 DNA sequence: TGCGCCAGCAGCTTGTTAGCGTTTTCCTACAATGAGCAGTTCTTC. The rearrangement uses TRBV5-1 and TRBJ2-1; D is perhaps TRBD2 (5 bases). The CDR3 totals 15 residues. The V gene lost 1 base and the J gene lost 1 base, with 9 bases spanning the gap. Per the germline V gene, CDR1 is SGHRS and CDR2 is YFSETQ. The variable domain in full, completed from reference TRBV5-1 and TRBJ2-1, reads KAGVTQTPRYLIKTRGQQVTLSCSPISGHRSVSWYQQTPGQGLQFLFEYFSETQRNKGNFPGRFSGRQFSNSRSEMNVSTLELGDSALYLCASSLLAFSYNEQFFGPGTRLTVL.

In this sample, this clonotype turned up many times. V usage is TRBV28 and J usage is TRBJ2-7; 8 nucleotides match TRBD1. Germline loops: CDR1 MDHEN, CDR2 SYDVKM. The CDR3 has 14 amino acids. J lost 4 bases, V lost 3 bases, and 5 bases had no gene match. CDR3 sequence reads: CASSLATGEYEQYF. DNA for the CDR3: TGTGCCAGCAGTTTGGCGACAGGGGAATACGAGCAGTACTTC.

This clonotype was counted ten times or more. The chain recombines TRBV11-3 with TRBJ2-7, with TRBD2 as a possible D gene (5 bases). The germline gives CDR1 SGHNT, CDR2 YENEEA. V lost 3 bases, J lost 3 bases, and 6 bases lay in between. The CDR3 totals 12 residues. CDR3 sequence reads: CASSFTSYEQYF. CDR3 coding DNA: TGTGCCAGCAGCTTTACTAGCTACGAGCAGTACTTC.

This clonotype was found many times. The chain carries TRBV6-1 and TRBJ1-5, with 7 bases identical to TRBD1. The CDR3 is 14 amino acids. Trimming removed 6 bases from V and 2 bases from J; junction bases left unmatched: 4. Per the germline V gene, CDR1 is MNHNS and CDR2 is SASEGT. This CDR3 is CASRRTGRNQPQHF. Written as DNA, the CDR3 is TGTGCCAGCAGAAGGACAGGCCGCAATCAGCCCCAGCATTTT.

This clonotype was recorded a few times. The chain joins TRBV19 to TRBJ2-7, with D maybe TRBD2 (7 bases). This CDR3 region has 15 residues. Germline V gene data show CDR1 as LNHDA and CDR2 as SQIVND (reference sequence). V was shortened by 3 bases and J by 6 bases, with 18 bases between the two germline ends. The CDR3 sequence: CASSISGGIRAEQYF. The CDR3 DNA sequence: TGTGCCAGTAGTATTTCGGGGGGCATTAGAGCCGAGCAGTACTTC.

V gene TRBV7-9 combines with J gene TRBJ2-6; D unclear. Germline lookup yields CDR1 SEHNR and CDR2 FQNEAQ (reference sequence). The V gene lost 3 bases and the J gene lost 0 bases, with 9 bases spanning the gap. This CDR3 spans 16 amino acids. CDR3 loop: CASSFMAYSGANVLTF. CDR3 bases: TGTGCCAGCAGCTTCATGGCATACTCTGGGGCCAACGTCCTGACTTTC.

This clonotype appeared many times. The rearrangement joins TRBV28 to TRBJ1-3, with D unclear. V was pared by 5 bases and J by 9 bases, with 11 bases between. Per germline, CDR1 MDHEN and CDR2 SYDVKM. The CDR3 sequence is 12 residues long. The CDR3 DNA is TGTGCCAGCAGTCCTACAGAGGGCACCATATATTTT. It is translated as CASSPTEGTIYF.

The chain has TRBV9 and TRBJ2-1; 7 nucleotides line up with TRBD2. CDR1 and CDR2 from the germline V gene are SGDLS and YYNGEE. J was trimmed by 5 bases and V by 4 bases; bases with no gene match: 9. The CDR3 loop spans 15 amino acids. The CDR3: CASSRWRGGDNEQFF. The CDR3 bases are TGTGCCAGCAGCCGATGGAGGGGAGGGGACAATGAGCAGTTCTTC.

This clonotype was seen ten or more times. This sequence joins TRBV30 and TRBJ2-2; D not certain. V shed 1 base and J shed 1 base, with 10 bases lying between them. CDR1 and CDR2 from the germline V gene are GTSNPN and SVGIG (reference sequence). The CDR3 consists of 15 residues. CDR3 loop: CAWSGWSGNTGELFF. For the CDR3, the DNA is TGTGCCTGGAGTGGTTGGTCAGGGAACACCGGGGAGCTGTTTTTT.

This clonotype was seen many times. The chain employs TRBV11-1 and TRBJ2-7; possibly TRBD1 or TRBD2 for D (7 bases each). Germline CDR1 reads SGHAT; CDR2 reads FQDESV (reference sequence). Trimming left V 4 bases short and J 3 bases short, with 10 bases between. This CDR3 has 13 residues. DNA of the CDR3: TGTGCCAGCAGCTCAGGGGGGGGCTACGAGCAGTACTTC. Encoded protein: CASSSGGGYEQYF.